This paragraph reports one T cell receptor (beta chain). The sample originates from a study of response to subunit inactivated influenza vaccine. TCRdb ran MiXCR on the RT-PCR reads and lists one entry per CDR3 protein. The sample yields fewer than 800,000 distinct CDR3 sequences, about a sixth seen once. Trimming removed 4 bases from V and 2 bases from J; junction bases left unmatched: 8. The CDR3 length is 15 residues. Germline V gives CDR1 SQVTM, CDR2 ANQGSEA. The sequencing here drew on PBMCs from blood, taken approximately 12 days after vaccination. The V call is TRBV29-1, the J call TRBJ2-3; the match to TRBD2 covers 8 bases. This TCR was sampled from a man between 45 and 60 years old who received an inactivated influenza vaccine. Here the CDR3 DNA reads TGCAGCGTTGCGGGGGGGCGCGGTCACACAGATACGCAGTATTTT. It codes for CSVAGGRGHTDTQYF.